These 22 T cell receptor beta chains were sequenced from one sample in a study of cytomegalovirus exposure and HLA in healthy donors. PCR was performed using 60 Vbeta and 13 Jbeta primers. Produced via immunoSEQ multiplex PCR; TCRdb's table is partial and in-frame only. In the table there are 200,000 to 300,000 clones, around 80% of which are singletons. Sequencing was carried out using PBMCs. The receptors were sampled from a boy aged 5-17 years in good health and CMV-seronegative.

This clone was recorded only once. The V and J genes are TRBV7-9 and TRBJ1-3, with D perhaps matching TRBD1 (6 bases). V gave up 4 bases and J gave up 10 bases, with 17 bases separating them. The CDR3 length is 14 residues. Germline CDR1 reads SEHNR; CDR2 reads FQNEAQ (reference sequence). This CDR3 reads CASSSFTGSRTIYF. The CDR3 DNA is TGTGCCAGCAGCTCTTTTACAGGGTCACGGACCATATATTTT.

The CDR3, as DNA: TGTGCCAGCAGCCATGGACTAGCGCGTCACAATGAGCAGTTCTTC. Its protein product is CASSHGLARHNEQFF. This chain joins TRBV14 and TRBJ2-1; 9 positions agree with TRBD2. The CDR3 is 15 residues long. Germline V CDR1 and CDR2: SGHDN, FVKESK. With V trimmed by 3 bases and J by 5 bases, 5 bases remained unmatched.

The chain is built from TRBV5-1 and TRBJ2-3; D possibly corresponds to TRBD1 (5 bases). This CDR3 spans 14 amino acids. Looked up from germline, CDR1 is SGHRS and CDR2 is YFSETQ. Deletions cut 2 bases from V and 2 bases from J, with 9 bases between. The CDR3 DNA is TGCGCCAGCAGCTTAAAGGGGTTCACAGATACGCAGTATTTT. It translates to CASSLKGFTDTQYF.

V usage is TRBV5-1 and J usage is TRBJ2-5; a weak D match, TRBD2 (7 bases). The germline V and J ends were trimmed by 0 bases and 2 bases, with 17 bases remaining between them. CDR3 length: 17 residues. From germline, CDR1 is SGHRS and CDR2 YFSETQ. The CDR3 nucleotides are TGCGCCAGCAGCTTGGAGGGGGGGCCGCTCGGGCAAGAGACCCAGTACTTC. Translation: CASSLEGGPLGQETQYF. The variable domain in full, completed from reference TRBV5-1 and TRBJ2-5, reads KAGVTQTPRYLIKTRGQQVTLSCSPISGHRSVSWYQQTPGQGLQFLFEYFSETQRNKGNFPGRFSGRQFSNSRSEMNVSTLELGDSALYLCASSLEGGPLGQETQYFGPGTRLLVL.

The V and J genes are TRBV19 and TRBJ1-2; 12 positions match TRBD1. This CDR3 region has 14 residues. The V and J ends lost 2 bases and 8 bases, in that order; junction bases with no gene match: 3. The germline gives CDR1 LNHDA, CDR2 SQIVND (reference sequence). The CDR3 spells CASSIRDRGQGYTF. The CDR3 DNA sequence: TGTGCCAGTAGTATAAGGGACAGGGGGCAAGGCTACACCTTC.

This clone was picked up a small number of times. V is TRBV6-5 and J is TRBJ1-5; D might be TRBD1 (5 bases). Per germline, CDR1 MNHEY and CDR2 SVGAGI. The CDR3 is made up of 15 amino acids. Trimming stripped 8 bases from V and 2 bases from J, with 16 bases between. CDR3 protein: CASGAGGVGNQPQHF. The CDR3 nucleotides are TGTGCCAGCGGGGCCGGTGGGGTAGGCAATCAGCCCCAGCATTTT.

The chain recombines TRBV2 with TRBJ2-5; 9 bases map to TRBD2. This CDR3 has 14 amino acids. From germline, CDR1 is SNHLY and CDR2 FYNNEI. With 7 bases clipped from V and 3 bases from J, the junction kept 6 bases outside the gene matches. The CDR3: CASKAGGGEETQYF. As DNA, the CDR3 is TGTGCCAGCAAGGCGGGGGGGGGAGAAGAGACCCAGTACTTC.

V and J are TRBV20-1 and TRBJ1-2; D uncertain. CDR1 and CDR2 (germline): DFQATT, SNEGSKA (reference sequence). The V gene lost 3 bases and the J gene lost 13 bases, with 12 bases spanning the gap. This CDR3 has 10 amino acids. The CDR3 loop reads CSASGVSGTF. As DNA, the CDR3 is TGCAGTGCTAGTGGCGTCTCGGGCACCTTC.

The chain combines TRBV30 with TRBJ2-5; maybe TRBD1 (6 bases). The J call is doubtful: the DNA matches TRBJ2-7 better. Germline loops: CDR1 GTSNPN, CDR2 SVGIG (reference sequence). CDR3 length: 13 residues. This CDR3 reads CAWSVPGAYEQYF. The CDR3 DNA reads TGTGCCTGGAGTGTACCAGGGGCCTACGAGCAGTACTTC.

The CDR3 nucleotides are TGTGCCATCGGGAGGTCCTACAATGAGCAGTTCTTC. Amino acid sequence: CAIGRSYNEQFF. The rearrangement links TRBV19 to TRBJ2-1, with 7 bases matching TRBD2. CDR1 and CDR2 (germline): LNHDA, SQIVND (reference sequence). The CDR3 covers 12 residues. The ends lost 10 bases at V and 1 base at J; junction bases unmatched: 1.

The chain employs TRBV7-9 and TRBJ1-1; the D gene is possibly TRBD1 (6 bases). The CDR3 covers 13 residues. V was shortened by 4 bases and J by 11 bases, with 17 bases between the two germline ends. CDR1 is SEHNR, CDR2 FQNEAQ, per germline (reference sequence). The CDR3 region is CASSSTSAGEAFF. The CDR3 region has the DNA TGTGCCAGCAGCTCTACTTCGGCAGGGGAGGCTTTCTTT.

V is TRBV30 and J is TRBJ2-1, with D possibly being TRBD2 (7 bases). Trimming cost V 0 bases and J 10 bases, with 19 bases left between them. The CDR3 has 15 residues. CDR1 is GTSNPN and CDR2 is SVGIG in the germline V gene (reference sequence). Written as DNA, the CDR3 is TGTGCCTGGAGTGTACTTCGCGGGGGCCCTGAGGAGCAGTTCTTC. Translating gives CAWSVLRGGPEEQFF.

This chain uses TRBV11-2 with TRBJ2-1; TRBD2 aligns across 14 bases. The germline V gene has CDR1 SGHAT and CDR2 FQNNGV. Trimming cost V 2 bases and J 10 bases; bases outside gene matches: 4. The CDR3 has 15 residues. The DNA of the CDR3 is TGTGCCAGCAGCTTACCGGGACTAGCGGGGGTAGAGCAGTTCTTC. Its translation: CASSLPGLAGVEQFF.

The chain combines TRBV30 with TRBJ2-1; 9 bases map to TRBD2. CDR3 length: 14 amino acids. V shed 4 bases and J 8 bases; nucleotides not matched to a gene: 9. Looked up from germline, CDR1 is GTSNPN and CDR2 is SVGIG (reference sequence). CDR3 in amino acids: CAWTQWAGGHEQFF. For the CDR3, the DNA is TGTGCCTGGACCCAGTGGGCGGGAGGGCATGAGCAGTTCTTC.

The chain has TRBV2 and TRBJ2-7, with D perhaps TRBD2 (5 bases). The CDR3 runs 13 residues. V gave up 4 bases and J gave up 1 base, with 8 bases separating them. Germline V gene sequence: CDR1 SNHLY, CDR2 FYNNEI. The DNA for the CDR3 is TGTGCCAGCAGTGTCGGGGTTTCCTACGAGCAGTACTTC. Amino acid sequence: CASSVGVSYEQYF.

The genes are TRBV15 and TRBJ1-2; D ambiguous. The V end lost 0 bases, the J end lost 6 bases, and 8 bases lay between the germline ends. The CDR3 covers 13 residues. The germline gives CDR1 LNHNV, CDR2 YYDKDF (reference sequence). CDR3 coding DNA: TGTGCCACCAGCAGAGAAGAAGCCGATGGCTACACCTTC. This codes for CATSREEADGYTF.

The J gene is TRBJ1-1, the V gene TRBV7-6, with 9 bases that match TRBD1. Trimming at V came to 5 bases and at J to 3 bases, leaving 7 bases not matched to a gene. CDR1 SGHVS and CDR2 FNYEAQ come from the germline V gene. This CDR3 comprises 15 residues. Here the CDR3 DNA reads TGTGCCAGCAGCCAGTCACAGGGGGCTCACACTGAAGCTTTCTTT. Translation: CASSQSQGAHTEAFF.

This clone was found a few times. V is TRBV5-6 and J is TRBJ2-2; the D is unclear. The CDR3 spans 15 residues. Trimming left V 4 bases short and J 5 bases short, with 15 bases between. The germline CDR1 and CDR2 sequences are SGHDT and YYEEEE. The CDR3 DNA reads as TGTGCCAGCAGCGAATATAGTTACGTGACCGGGGAGCTGTTTTTT. Its translation is CASSEYSYVTGELFF.

The rearrangement joins TRBV7-6 to TRBJ1-1; no reliable D call. Germline-derived CDR1 and CDR2 are SGHVS and FNYEAQ. V was shortened by 2 bases and J by 10 bases, with 14 bases between the two germline ends. This CDR3 comprises 13 residues. The CDR3 sequence: CASSLPEGLGAFF. Written as DNA, the CDR3 is TGTGCCAGCAGCTTACCGGAGGGCCTGGGAGCTTTCTTT.

This clone has just one count. The genes are TRBV27 and TRBJ1-6; D perhaps matches TRBD1 (6 bases). Per the germline V gene, CDR1 is MNHEY and CDR2 is SMNVEV (reference sequence). The length of the CDR3 is 16 residues. V shed 2 bases and J shed 6 bases, with 14 bases lying between them. CDR3 bases: TGTGCCAGCAGTTTAAGGGGGTGGGGTACTAATTCACCCCTCCACTTT. This encodes CASSLRGWGTNSPLHF.

The CDR3 spells CASILTSGGNEQYF. CDR3 DNA sequence: TGTGCCAGCATCCTGACTAGCGGGGGAAACGAGCAGTACTTC. The chain employs TRBV5-6 and TRBJ2-5, with TRBD2 matching over 12 bases. The J call may be in error: the DNA end matches TRBJ2-7 better. From germline, CDR1 is SGHDT and CDR2 YYEEEE. The CDR3 sequence is 14 residues long.

This rearrangement joins TRBV10-2 to TRBJ1-2; D is uncertain. The CDR3 has 12 amino acids. Germline V CDR1 and CDR2: WSHSY, SAAADI. V was pared by 3 bases and J by 2 bases, with 4 bases between. CDR3 sequence: CASSDRNYGYTF. CDR3 coding DNA: TGCGCCAGCAGTGACAGGAACTATGGCTACACCTTC.